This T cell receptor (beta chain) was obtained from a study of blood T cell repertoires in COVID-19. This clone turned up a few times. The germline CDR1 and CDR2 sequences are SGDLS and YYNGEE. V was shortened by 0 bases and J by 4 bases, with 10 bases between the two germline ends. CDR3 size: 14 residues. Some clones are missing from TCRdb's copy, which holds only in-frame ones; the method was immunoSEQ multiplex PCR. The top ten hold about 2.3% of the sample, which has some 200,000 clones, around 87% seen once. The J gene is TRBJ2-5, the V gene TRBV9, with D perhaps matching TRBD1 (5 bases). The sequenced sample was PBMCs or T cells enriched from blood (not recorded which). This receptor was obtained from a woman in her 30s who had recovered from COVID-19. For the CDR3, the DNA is TGTGCCAGCAGCGTAGGGCTAGGGGTAGAGACCCAGTACTTC. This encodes CASSVGLGVETQYF.